One and the same sample provided the 10 T cell receptor beta chains below, sequenced in a study of shared clonotypes between healthy human individuals. Measured with immunoSEQ multiplex PCR; TCRdb has only the in-frame clones, and not every one. There are approximately 2,000,000 clones in the sample; around 90% occur only once, and more than 0.35% lies in the top ten. What was sequenced was naive CD4+ T cells from PBMCs. Subset meaning: CD45RA+ positively selected. The receptors here all came from a man between 18 and 35 years old in good health. Some clones in this sample may be carry-over from other donors' samples.

The rearrangement links TRBV27 to TRBJ1-5; D remains ambiguous. The V and J ends lost 5 bases and 4 bases respectively, with 6 bases between them. In germline, CDR1 is MNHEY, CDR2 SMNVEV (reference sequence). The CDR3 totals 12 residues. The CDR3 DNA follows: TGTGCCAGCAGTGAGCGGAATCAGCCCCAGCATTTT. Translating it yields CASSERNQPQHF.

CDR3 amino acids: CASSLRDRGTVTDTQYF. In DNA form, the CDR3 reads TGTGCCAGCAGTTTACGGGACAGGGGAACGGTCACAGATACGCAGTATTTT. The chain uses TRBV27 and TRBJ2-3; TRBD1 matches 10 bases. The CDR3 runs 17 residues. Germline assignment: CDR1 MNHEY and CDR2 SMNVEV (reference sequence). Losses at the gene ends were 2 bases for V and 2 bases for J; bases not matched to a gene: 7.

A remark on this clone: This specimen includes other DNA sequences encoding the same CDR3. The V call is TRBV5-4, the J call TRBJ1-1; TRBD1 is a possible D gene (6 bases). Trimming removed 4 bases from V and 0 bases from J, with 10 bases in between. Looked up from germline, CDR1 is SGHNT and CDR2 is YYREEE (reference sequence). The CDR3 consists of 14 residues. CDR3 amino acids: CASSPGQMNTEAFF. CDR3 in DNA: TGTGCCAGCAGCCCTGGACAGATGAACACTGAAGCTTTCTTT. The whole variable domain, remainder taken from reference TRBV5-4 and TRBJ1-1, is ETGVTQSPTHLIKTRGQQVTLRCSSQSGHNTVSWYQQALGQGPQFIFQYYREEENGRGNFPPRFSGLQFPNYSSELNVNALELDDSALYLCASSPGQMNTEAFFGQGTRLTVV.

To note about this clone: The sample holds other DNA sequences that translate to the same CDR3. The chain has TRBV30 and TRBJ2-5, with a weak D call TRBD2 (5 bases). Trimming pared 0 bases from V and 7 bases from J, leaving 6 bases between. CDR3 length equals 11 residues. Germline V gene data show CDR1 as GTSNPN and CDR2 as SVGIG (reference sequence). CDR3 sequence (DNA): TGTGCCTGGAGTGTAGGAGGGACCCAGTACTTC. Amino acids: CAWSVGGTQYF.

The genes are TRBV28 and TRBJ1-5; TRBD1 matches 12 bases. Unmatched junction bases numbered 3, after V lost 1 base and J lost 2 bases. This CDR3 region has 17 residues. Germline loops: CDR1 MDHEN, CDR2 SYDVKM. The CDR3 nucleotides read TGTGCCAGCAGTTTATACGGGACAGGGGGCGGCAATCAGCCCCAGCATTTT. This codes for CASSLYGTGGGNQPQHF.

This clone has just a few counts. This chain connects TRBV7-9 to TRBJ1-5; D is perhaps TRBD1 (5 bases). V shed 5 bases and J shed 2 bases, with 10 bases lying between them. The CDR3 is 14 amino acids. CDR1 is SEHNR, CDR2 FQNEAQ, per germline (reference sequence). Written as DNA, the CDR3 is TGTGCCAGCAGCGAGAGGGACCGCAATCAGCCCCAGCATTTT. This encodes CASSERDRNQPQHF.

V gene TRBV2 combines with J gene TRBJ2-1; possible D gene TRBD2, 6 bases. The germline V and J ends were trimmed by 6 bases and 5 bases, with 8 bases remaining between them. Germline assignment: CDR1 SNHLY and CDR2 FYNNEI. CDR3 length: 12 amino acids. CDR3 sequence reads: CASRAGNNEQFF. DNA for the CDR3: TGTGCCAGCAGGGCGGGAAACAATGAGCAGTTCTTC. The full variable domain, with the rest looked up from reference TRBV2 and TRBJ2-1, is EPEVTQTPSHQVTQMGQEVILRCVPISNHLYFYWYRQILGQKVEFLVSFYNNEISEKSEIFDDQFSVERPDGSNFTLKIRSTKLEDSAMYFCASRAGNNEQFFGPGTRLTVL.

The chain carries TRBV28 and TRBJ2-5; 7 bases map to TRBD2. Germline V gene lookup returns CDR1 MDHEN and CDR2 SYDVKM. This CDR3 contains 16 residues. V was clipped by 2 bases and J by 5 bases; unmatched bases: 11. The CDR3 loop reads CASSLMASGALETQYF. CDR3 sequence (DNA): TGTGCCAGCAGTTTAATGGCTAGCGGAGCCCTCGAGACCCAGTACTTC.

The rearrangement uses TRBV14 and TRBJ2-1, with no clear D. Germline V gene sequence: CDR1 SGHDN, CDR2 FVKESK. V was clipped by 4 bases and J by 9 bases, with 7 bases between them. This CDR3 contains 11 residues. CDR3 DNA sequence: TGTGCCAGCAGCCGGACCAGTGAGCAGTTCTTC. It encodes CASSRTSEQFF.

This chain connects TRBV6-5 to TRBJ2-2; D is unclear. V lost 0 bases and J lost 7, with 15 bases in between. The CDR3 is made up of 16 amino acids. Germline lookup yields CDR1 MNHEY and CDR2 SVGAGI. The CDR3: CASSYSRWGFDGELFF. The CDR3 coding sequence is TGTGCCAGCAGTTACTCTCGATGGGGTTTCGACGGGGAGCTGTTTTTT.